This T cell receptor (beta chain) emerged from a study of cytomegalovirus exposure and HLA in healthy donors. On the study more broadly: There were about 85 million unique TCRs (from HLA-typed donors) in an early data release.

The PCR made use of 60 Vbeta and 13 Jbeta primers. Repertoires were generated with immunoSEQ multiplex PCR, while TCRdb's copy carries only in-frame clones and drops some. The table includes approximately 150,000 clones, approximately 83% detected once. V lost 0 bases to trimming and J lost 6 bases, with 12 bases between them. Germline CDR1 is MNHEY and CDR2 is SMNVEV (reference sequence). The CDR3 length is 14 residues. The specimen was PBMCs. This chain uses TRBV27 with TRBJ2-7; TRBD1 is a possible D gene (5 bases). This TCR was recovered from a male donor in good health and CMV-seronegative. The CDR3 region has the DNA TGTGCCAGCAGTTTATCAGGGTTTAGGGGCGAGCAGTACTTC. Translated, it gives CASSLSGFRGEQYF.